Below are 4 T cell receptor beta chains sequenced from a single sample in a study of regulatory T cells in long-lasting Graves disease. The time point: persistent/refractory GD, antithyroid drugs over 5 years with positive TRAb. Researchers made the TCR library from RNA that was extracted from PBMCs. Arm-PCR of CDR3 regions with iRepertoire HTBI primers generated TCR beta libraries. A single record per CDR3 protein comes from TCRdb applying MiXCR to the multiplex PCR reads. The data hold a few hundred thousand distinct CDR3 sequences, with approximately 25% observed a single time. The sequenced sample was peripheral blood mononuclear cells (PBMCs), obtained when the disease was refractory, from a patient treated with antithyroid drugs. The receptors were gathered from a woman aged 40 to 50 with Graves disease.

This clonotype was seen at least ten times. The CDR3 DNA follows: TGTGCCAGCAGCGGCCGGACAGACTATGGCTACACCTTC. Its translation: CASSGRTDYGYTF. The chain joins TRBV11-2 to TRBJ1-2; possible D gene TRBD1, 6 bases. CDR1 and CDR2 (germline): SGHAT, FQNNGV. The germline V and J ends were trimmed by 5 bases and 3 bases, with 10 bases remaining between them. The CDR3 consists of 13 residues.

This clonotype appeared many times. The chain carries TRBV2 and TRBJ2-4; D gene unclear. With 2 bases removed from V and 0 bases from J, the gap between germline ends came to 11 bases. CDR3 length: 16 amino acids. The germline V gene encodes CDR1 SNHLY and CDR2 FYNNEI. CDR3 DNA sequence: TGTGCCAGCAGTGAACGGCGATTACTAGCCAAAAACATTCAGTACTTC. It is translated as CASSERRLLAKNIQYF.

V and J are TRBV7-6 and TRBJ2-5; D is ambiguous. V gave up 3 bases and J gave up 3 bases, with 11 bases separating them. The germline V gene has CDR1 SGHVS and CDR2 FNYEAQ. The CDR3 totals 14 residues. In DNA, the CDR3 is TGTGCCAGCAGCTTGATTCCCATTAAAGAGACCCAGTACTTC. It encodes CASSLIPIKETQYF.

The sample holds many counts of this clonotype. The V call is TRBV30, the J call TRBJ1-5; D might be TRBD1 (6 bases). The CDR3 covers 14 residues. Germline V CDR1 and CDR2: GTSNPN, SVGIG (reference sequence). Trimming shortened V by 5 bases and J by 6 bases, and 17 bases separated the two germline ends. The CDR3, as DNA: TGTGCCTGGGCCCTAGGGGGAATTGGTCAGCCCCAGCATTTT. Its translation is CAWALGGIGQPQHF.